This T cell receptor (beta chain) was retrieved from a study of shared clonotypes between healthy human individuals. TCRdb's copy holds only in-frame clones and misses some; the assay was immunoSEQ multiplex PCR. This table has about 1.1 million clones, more than 75% appearing once. Per the germline V gene, CDR1 is SGDLS and CDR2 is YYNGEE. V was shortened by 0 bases and J by 7 bases, with 10 bases between the two germline ends. The CDR3 contains 14 residues. Sequenced input: memory CD4+ T cells from PBMCs. Subset denoted: CD45RA-negative fraction. The receptor was derived from a man between 18 and 35 years old in good health. Some clones in this sample may be carry-over from other donors' samples. The chain uses TRBV9 and TRBJ2-2; no reliable D call. As DNA, the CDR3 is TGTGCCAGCAGCGTAGTGGTGGCGAACGGGGAGCTGTTTTTT. Translating gives CASSVVVANGELFF.